This section outlines one TCR beta chain sequence together with its context. The data belong to a study of T cell changes during pregnancy in multiple sclerosis. The repertoire was sequenced with immunoSEQ multiplex PCR; TCRdb's copy has only in-frame clones and lacks some. The table includes about 87,000 clones, just under 95% detected once. The CDR3 is 13 residues long. CDR1 is SGHAT and CDR2 is FQDESV in the germline V gene (reference sequence). Germline trimming cut 6 bases from V and 3 bases from J; bases unmatched to any gene: 4. The V and J genes are TRBV11-1 and TRBJ2-7, with TRBD1 matching over 8 bases. This receptor was obtained from a female donor in good health, enrolled as a control in a pregnancy study. The sequencing here drew on peripheral blood, taken in the third trimester of pregnancy. The CDR3 DNA reads as TGTGCCAGCAGTTCTGGACAGGGCTACGAGCAGTACTTC. The encoded protein is CASSSGQGYEQYF.